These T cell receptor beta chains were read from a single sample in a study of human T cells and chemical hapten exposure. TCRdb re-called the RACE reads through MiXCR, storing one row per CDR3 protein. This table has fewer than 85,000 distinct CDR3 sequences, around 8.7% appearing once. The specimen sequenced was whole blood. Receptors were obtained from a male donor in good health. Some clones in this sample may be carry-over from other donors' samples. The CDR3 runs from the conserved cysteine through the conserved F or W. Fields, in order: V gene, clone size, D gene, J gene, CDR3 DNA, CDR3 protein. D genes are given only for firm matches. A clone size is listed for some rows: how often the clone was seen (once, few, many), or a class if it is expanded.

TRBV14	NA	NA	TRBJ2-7	TGTGCCAGCAGCAGCGGGCCGAACTACGAGCAGTACTTC	CASSSGPNYEQYF
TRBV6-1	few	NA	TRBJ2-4	TGTGCCAGCAGTCGGGACATTCAGTACTTC	CASSRDIQYF
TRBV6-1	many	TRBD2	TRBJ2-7	TGTGCCAGCAGTGAAGATGAGGACACGGGAGGGTACTTC	CASSEDEDTGGYF
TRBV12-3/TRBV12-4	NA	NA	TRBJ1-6	TGTGCCAGCACAGAGGACAGACCTAATAATTCACCCCTCCACTTT	CASTEDRPNNSPLHF
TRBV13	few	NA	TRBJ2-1	TGTGCCAGCAGCTTGGGGCGGGGGCCCACAGATGAGCAGTTCTTC	CASSLGRGPTDEQFF
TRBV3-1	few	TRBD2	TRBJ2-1	TGTGCCAGCAGCCAAGCTGGGACTAGCGGGAGATCATATGAGCAGTTCTTC	CASSQAGTSGRSYEQFF
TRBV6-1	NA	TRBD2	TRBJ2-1	TGTGCCAGCGAGGGACTAGGGAGGTTCTTC	CASEGLGRFF
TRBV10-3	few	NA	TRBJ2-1	TGTGCCATCAGTGAGAGGGGGGGAGACTCCTACAATGAGCAGTTCTTC	CAISERGGDSYNEQFF
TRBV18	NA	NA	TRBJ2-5	TGTGCCAGCTCACCACCGGCCAGACCCCAAGAGACCCAGTACTTC	CASSPPARPQETQYF
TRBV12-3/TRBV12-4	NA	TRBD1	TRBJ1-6	TGTGCCAGCAGACCGGGACAGGGTAATTCACCCCTCCACTTT	CASRPGQGNSPLHF
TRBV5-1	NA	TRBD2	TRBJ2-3	TGCGCCAGCAGCTTGGCCCTAGCGGGGGGTGACGATACGCAGTATTTT	CASSLALAGGDDTQYF
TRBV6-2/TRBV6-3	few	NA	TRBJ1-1	TGTGCCAGCAGTTTACCGATTACCGGAGCACTCGGCACTGAAGCTTTCTTT	CASSLPITGALGTEAFF
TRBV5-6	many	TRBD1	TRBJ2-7	TGTGCCAGCAGCCTTCTGGACAGGGCCTACGAGCAGTACTTC	CASSLLDRAYEQYF
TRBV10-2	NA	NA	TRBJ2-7	TGCGCCAGCAGTGGCAGCGGTAGCTACGAGCAGTACTTC	CASSGSGSYEQYF
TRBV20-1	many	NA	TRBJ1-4	TGCAGTGCAGCCACAGCTAATGAAAAACTGTTTTTT	CSAATANEKLFF
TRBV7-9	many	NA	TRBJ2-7	TGTGCCAGCAGCTTAGACTTCTACGAGCAGTACTTC	CASSLDFYEQYF
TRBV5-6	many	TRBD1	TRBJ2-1	TGTGCCAGCAGCCGGACAGGGGCCCGCTACAATGAGCAGTTCTTC	CASSRTGARYNEQFF
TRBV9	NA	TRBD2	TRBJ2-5	TGTGCCAGCAGCAGGACTAGCCAACAAGAGACCCAGTACTTC	CASSRTSQQETQYF
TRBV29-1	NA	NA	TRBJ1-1	TGCAGCGTTGAAGATCTTCGCCCCATGAACACTGAAGCTTTCTTT	CSVEDLRPMNTEAFF
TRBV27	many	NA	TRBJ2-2	TGTGCCAGCAAGGTAAACCAGAACACCGGGGAGCTGTTTTTT	CASKVNQNTGELFF
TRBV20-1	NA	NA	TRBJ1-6	TGCAGTGCTAGGGGGACACCCTATAATTCACCCCTCCACTTT	CSARGTPYNSPLHF
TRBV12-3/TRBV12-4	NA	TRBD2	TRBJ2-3	TGTGCCAGCAGGCCTAGCGGAGTGACAGATACGCAGTATTTT	CASRPSGVTDTQYF
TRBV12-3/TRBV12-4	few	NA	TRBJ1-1	TGTGCCAGCAGTTTAGGCGGGGGTGGCACTGAAGCTTTCTTT	CASSLGGGGTEAFF
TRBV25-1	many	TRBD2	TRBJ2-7	TGTGCCAGCAGTGACCCAGCGGGAGGGCCCCACGAGCAGTACTTC	CASSDPAGGPHEQYF